This T cell receptor beta chain was obtained from a study of shared clonotypes between healthy human individuals. This CDR3 is built from 13 residues. Looked up from germline, CDR1 is MNHEY and CDR2 is SMNVEV (reference sequence). Trimming cost V 0 bases and J 5 bases, with 5 bases left between them. With regard to this clone: Other DNA sequences of this sample code for an identical CDR3.

This was a deep-level run. Data came from immunoSEQ multiplex PCR; TCRdb stores just in-frame clones and leaves some out. The sample consists of 530,000 or so clones, about 80% of them appearing once. Sequencing input: PBMCs. V usage is TRBV27 and J usage is TRBJ1-5, with D unclear. This sequence originates from a woman aged 40 to 50 in good health. Some clones in this sample may be carry-over from other donors' samples. CDR3 sequence (DNA): TGTGCCAGCAGTTTATCGCCCGATCAGCCCCAGCATTTT. This sequence encodes CASSLSPDQPQHF.